This entry lists 22 T cell receptor beta chains sequenced from one sample in a study of blood T cell repertoires in COVID-19. Generated by immunoSEQ multiplex PCR, the TCRdb table keeps only in-frame clones and is missing some. The repertoire holds about 100,000 clones, with roughly 80% as singletons. Sample: peripheral blood. The receptors were gathered from a woman aged 65 to 85 with acute or convalescent COVID-19.

The chain has TRBV19 and TRBJ2-3; TRBD2 matches 8 bases. This CDR3 is built from 14 residues. V shed 4 bases, J shed 11 bases, and the junction held 11 bases outside the gene matches. The V gene's germline CDR1 is LNHDA and CDR2 SQIVND (reference sequence). CDR3 DNA: TGTGCCAGTAGTAGCGGGGGGTCACAGATAGGGCAGTATTTT. Residues: CASSSGGSQIGQYF.

The chain carries TRBV6-2 or TRBV6-3 and TRBJ2-5, with 10 bases fitting TRBD2. Unmatched junction bases numbered 10, after V lost 5 bases and J lost 4 bases. CDR1 and CDR2 (germline): MNHEY, SVGEGT. CDR3 length: 16 residues. CDR3 bases: TGTGCCAGCAGTACCCCCCAAGCGGGGGGGAGAGAGACCCAGTACTTC. This codes for CASSTPQAGGRETQYF.

The CDR3 loop is CASSYSPGQGSNTGELFF. In DNA form, the CDR3 reads TGTGCCAGCAGTTACTCGCCGGGACAGGGGAGTAACACCGGGGAGCTGTTTTTT. The chain is built from TRBV6-2 or TRBV6-3 and TRBJ2-2; 10 bases map to TRBD1. Germline CDR1 MNHEY, CDR2 SVGEGT. This CDR3 is built from 18 residues. J gave up 2 bases and V 0 bases, and 6 bases lay outside the gene matches.

The chain employs TRBV14 and TRBJ2-3; D perhaps matches TRBD2 (6 bases). The CDR3 extends over 14 amino acids. Between the trimmed V and J ends, which lost 4 bases and 2 bases, there was a span of 10 bases. Germline loops: CDR1 SGHDN, CDR2 FVKESK. CDR3 coding DNA: TGTGCCAGCAGCCCCGGGGGATACACAGATACGCAGTATTTT. Translation: CASSPGGYTDTQYF.

V is TRBV18 and J is TRBJ1-2; D remains unclear. The ends were cut back, 3 bases at V and 5 bases at J, with 19 bases in the middle. The CDR3 spans 16 residues. Germline loops: CDR1 KGHSH, CDR2 LQKENI. The CDR3 region has the DNA TGTGCCAGCTCACCTTCCCGGATTAGGAGCGTATATGGCTACACCTTC. This translates into CASSPSRIRSVYGYTF.

This chain links TRBV27 with TRBJ1-3, with D tentatively TRBD1 (5 bases). CDR3 length: 13 residues. From germline, CDR1 is MNHEY and CDR2 SMNVEV (reference sequence). The ends were cut back, 4 bases at V and 4 bases at J, with 8 bases in the middle. Here the CDR3 DNA reads TGTGCCAGCAGTTCACGACAGGGAAACACCATATATTTT. This codes for CASSSRQGNTIYF.

The genes are TRBV7-9 and TRBJ2-3; D is uncertain. This CDR3 comprises 15 residues. The V gene's germline CDR1 is SEHNR and CDR2 FQNEAQ (reference sequence). V shed 3 bases and J shed 1 base, with 11 bases lying between them. CDR3 nucleotides: TGTGCCAGCAGCTTTTTTGGGCAGGGCACAGATACGCAGTATTTT. This codes for CASSFFGQGTDTQYF.

This clone was counted a few times. This chain links TRBV10-1 with TRBJ2-7; D ambiguous. Germline V gene sequence: CDR1 WNHNN, CDR2 SYGVQD (reference sequence). This CDR3 contains 14 residues. V was pared by 6 bases and J by 2 bases, with 14 bases between. DNA of the CDR3: TGCGCCAGCAGCTCCGACTCACCTCCCTACGAGCAGTACTTC. The encoded protein is CASSSDSPPYEQYF.

The rearrangement links TRBV28 to TRBJ2-5, with a weak D call TRBD1 (5 bases). The CDR3 covers 16 residues. V was trimmed by 6 bases and J by 7 bases, leaving 24 bases between them. The V gene's germline CDR1 is MDHEN and CDR2 SYDVKM. The CDR3 DNA sequence: TGTGCCAGCAGCACTCTTTACAGGCCCCCCGCCCTGACCCAGTACTTC. Translating gives CASSTLYRPPALTQYF.

V is TRBV6-6 and J is TRBJ2-7; D may be TRBD1 (5 bases). Trimming took 7 bases from V and 0 from J, leaving 13 bases between them. CDR1 and CDR2 from the germline V gene are MNHNY and SVGAGI (reference sequence). The CDR3 consists of 14 residues. CDR3: CASTTGHLSYEQYF. The CDR3 region has the DNA TGTGCCAGCACCACCGGACACCTCTCCTACGAGCAGTACTTC.

The chain links TRBV19 to TRBJ2-5, with 7 positions matching TRBD1. The V gene's germline CDR1 is LNHDA and CDR2 SQIVND (reference sequence). The CDR3 spans 15 residues. V was pared by 4 bases and J by 2 bases, with 7 bases of the junction left unmatched. CDR3 amino acids: CASSSSGQTQETQYF. CDR3 bases: TGTGCCAGTAGTAGCTCGGGACAGACACAAGAGACCCAGTACTTC.

The J gene is TRBJ1-1, the V gene TRBV5-4, with 7 positions matching TRBD1. V shed 4 bases and J 2 bases; nucleotides not matched to a gene: 14. Germline CDR1 SGHNT, CDR2 YYREEE (reference sequence). CDR3 length equals 17 residues. Here the CDR3 reads CASSRIFSWDRNTEAFF. As DNA, the CDR3 is TGTGCCAGCAGCCGAATTTTCTCCTGGGACAGAAACACTGAAGCTTTCTTT.

J is TRBJ1-2 and V is TRBV12-3 or TRBV12-4; no definite D call. CDR3 length: 12 amino acids. The V end lost 5 bases, the J end lost 9 bases, and 13 bases lay between the germline ends. This chain's CDR3 is CASSVDSVSYTF. In DNA, the CDR3 is TGTGCCAGCAGTGTAGACTCGGTCAGCTACACCTTC.

This clone has a single count. CDR3 in DNA: TGTGCCAGCCGGACAGGGGCTGAAGCTTTCTTT. It is translated as CASRTGAEAFF. This chain uses TRBV2 with TRBJ1-1; 9 bases map to TRBD1. V gave up 8 bases and J gave up 6 bases; unmatched junction bases: 1. The germline V gene has CDR1 SNHLY and CDR2 FYNNEI. This CDR3 comprises 11 residues.

The gene calls are TRBV4-2 and TRBJ1-2, with D possibly matching TRBD1 (6 bases). There are 15 residues in the CDR3. V lost 0 bases and J 7 bases, leaving 15 bases between the germline ends. Per the germline V gene, CDR1 is LGHNA and CDR2 is YNFKEQ. The chain's CDR3 is CASSQDPRGSSGYTF. The CDR3 DNA is TGTGCCAGCAGCCAAGATCCCAGGGGTTCGAGTGGCTACACCTTC.

This clone was observed a few times. V usage is TRBV6-1 and J usage is TRBJ2-3, with D possibly TRBD1 on 7 matching bases. The CDR3 runs to 17 residues. CDR1 is MNHNS and CDR2 is SASEGT in the germline V gene. Trimming cost V 4 bases and J 1 base, with 18 bases left between them. The CDR3: CASSVRQGTGGTDTQYF. The CDR3 nucleotides are TGTGCCAGCAGTGTACGACAGGGAACGGGAGGCACAGATACGCAGTATTTT.

The rearrangement joins TRBV7-3 to TRBJ2-3; weak D call: TRBD2 (5 bases). The CDR3 spans 13 residues. CDR1 is SGHTA and CDR2 is FQGTGA in the germline V gene. The germline V and J ends were trimmed by 5 bases and 6 bases, with 12 bases remaining between them. DNA of the CDR3: TGTGCCAGCAGCCCCAACGGGGTGGATACGCAGTATTTT. It codes for CASSPNGVDTQYF.

This chain uses TRBV4-3 with TRBJ2-3; 8 bases fit TRBD2. Germline CDR1 LGHNA, CDR2 YSLEER. The V gene end was trimmed by 0 bases and the J gene end by 3 bases; junction bases not matched to a gene: 8. This CDR3 region has 17 residues. The CDR3: CASSQDNKRGMTDTQYF. The DNA of the CDR3 is TGCGCCAGCAGCCAAGATAATAAGCGGGGGATGACAGATACGCAGTATTTT.

This rearrangement joins TRBV5-1 to TRBJ2-2, with D possibly matching TRBD2 (5 bases). V was shortened by 8 bases and J by 0 bases, with 38 bases between the two germline ends. Germline V gene sequence: CDR1 SGHRS, CDR2 YFSETQ. The CDR3 totals 23 residues. CDR3 bases: TGCGCCAGGAGACGGGGAATTGGGCCACTCGATTTACCCCCTATTGCGAACACCGGGGAGCTGTTTTTT. It yields the protein CARRRGIGPLDLPPIANTGELFF.

This clone occurred many times. The V call is TRBV28, the J call TRBJ2-1, with 8 nucleotides matching TRBD2. CDR3 size: 13 residues. The V and J ends lost 7 bases and 3 bases, in that order; junction bases with no gene match: 2. Germline V gives CDR1 MDHEN, CDR2 SYDVKM. As DNA, the CDR3 is TGTGCCAGCACAACTAGCGGCTACAATGAGCAGTTCTTC. Its translation is CASTTSGYNEQFF.

The V gene is TRBV6-5, the J gene TRBJ2-2, with TRBD2 as a possible D gene (6 bases). The CDR3 sequence is 15 residues long. V was pared by 0 bases and J by 4 bases, with 9 bases between. Germline V gene sequence: CDR1 MNHEY, CDR2 SVGAGI. The CDR3 protein is CASSYSGTFTGELFF. The DNA for the CDR3 is TGTGCCAGCAGTTACTCAGGGACTTTCACCGGGGAGCTGTTTTTT.

This clone was seen a handful of times. The chain couples TRBV7-9 to TRBJ2-3; D possibly corresponds to TRBD1 (6 bases). The CDR3 is made up of 14 amino acids. The V and J ends lost 8 bases and 0 bases respectively, with 12 bases between them. The germline V gene has CDR1 SEHNR and CDR2 FQNEAQ (reference sequence). CDR3 bases: TGTGCCAGCGCCCCGGGACAAAGCACAGATACGCAGTATTTT. Amino acids: CASAPGQSTDTQYF.